One and the same sample provided the 24 T cell receptor beta chains below, sequenced in a study of blood T cell repertoires in COVID-19. Method: immunoSEQ multiplex PCR; TCRdb's copy keeps in-frame clones and lacks some. The table shows over 150,000 clones, with under 85% occurring only once. Material for sequencing was peripheral blood. These receptors were collected from a woman older than 75 with acute or convalescent COVID-19.

This clone was counted only a few times. The chain links TRBV18 to TRBJ2-2; a possible D gene is TRBD1 (5 bases). This CDR3 has 15 residues. CDR1 is KGHSH and CDR2 is LQKENI in the germline V gene. The ends were cut back, 5 bases at V and 0 bases at J, with 10 bases in the middle. CDR3 bases: TGTGCCAGCTCAAACAGGTTCGCGAACACCGGGGAGCTGTTTTTT. Its translation: CASSNRFANTGELFF.

The rearrangement links TRBV18 to TRBJ2-7; weak D call: TRBD1 (5 bases). With 4 bases removed from V and 3 bases from J, the gap between germline ends came to 7 bases. The CDR3 is 12 residues long. Germline V CDR1 and CDR2: KGHSH, LQKENI. Written as DNA, the CDR3 is TGTGCCAGCTCACGACAGAGCTACGAGCAGTACTTC. This gives the protein CASSRQSYEQYF.

The chain joins TRBV5-8 to TRBJ1-2; 7 nucleotides match TRBD1. CDR1 is SGHTS and CDR2 is YDEGEE in the germline V gene. J gave up 2 bases and V 5 bases, and 6 bases lay outside the gene matches. The CDR3 is 14 residues long. The CDR3 DNA reads as TGTGCCAGCAGTTTATTGACAGGGAACTATGGCTACACCTTC. Translated: CASSLLTGNYGYTF.

This chain uses TRBV3-1 (or the pseudogene TRBV3-2) with TRBJ1-2; D not certain. V gave up 6 bases and J gave up 6 bases, with 11 bases separating them. This CDR3 is 12 amino acids long. The germline gives CDR1 LGHDT, CDR2 YNNKEL (reference sequence). The CDR3 here is CASSRLGDGYTF. The DNA of the CDR3 is TGTGCCAGCAGTAGACTAGGCGATGGCTACACCTTC.

This sequence joins TRBV3-1 (or the pseudogene TRBV3-2) and TRBJ1-3; TRBD1 aligns across 7 bases. Looked up from germline, CDR1 is LGHDT and CDR2 is YNNKEL (reference sequence). This CDR3 has 15 amino acids. V lost 1 base to trimming and J lost 5 bases; unmatched junction nucleotides: 5. Here the CDR3 reads CASSQGQGPRNTIYF. The CDR3 coding sequence is TGTGCCAGCAGCCAAGGACAGGGCCCCCGAAACACCATATATTTT.

The gene calls are TRBV7-9 and TRBJ1-1; the D gene is possibly TRBD1 (6 bases). The germline V gene encodes CDR1 SEHNR and CDR2 FQNEAQ (reference sequence). Trimming took off 4 bases at V and 2 bases at J, with 23 bases between the two ends. This CDR3 region has 18 residues. This CDR3 is CASSSLLGALRFNTEAFF. DNA of the CDR3: TGTGCCAGCAGCTCACTCCTGGGGGCCCTACGTTTCAACACTGAAGCTTTCTTT.

This clone was seen more than once but under ten times. CDR3 bases: TGTGCCAGCTCACGGGGGACAGGGACAACTCCAGAAGCTTTCTTT. Protein product: CASSRGTGTTPEAFF. This rearrangement joins TRBV18 to TRBJ1-1; 9 bases fit TRBD1. CDR3 size: 15 residues. The ends lost 4 bases at V and 8 bases at J; junction bases unmatched: 11. The germline CDR1 and CDR2 sequences are KGHSH and LQKENI.

This chain uses TRBV15 with TRBJ1-1; the D gene is possibly TRBD1 (5 bases). The V end lost 4 bases, the J end lost 4 bases, and 10 bases lay between the germline ends. Germline assignment: CDR1 LNHNV and CDR2 YYDKDF (reference sequence). The CDR3 is made up of 13 amino acids. CDR3 loop: CATSMMTVTEAFF. In DNA form, the CDR3 reads TGTGCCACCAGCATGATGACAGTCACTGAAGCTTTCTTT.

This clone was picked up a small number of times. The chain links TRBV7-6 to TRBJ1-6; TRBD1 matches at 9 bases. There are 18 residues in the CDR3. Germline loops: CDR1 SGHVS, CDR2 FNYEAQ. V lost 4 bases and J lost 10; bases outside the gene matches: 17. The DNA of the CDR3 is TGTGCCAGCAGCTCCTTATCTATTCCTACAGGGGGCACATCACCCCTCCACTTT. Its protein is CASSSLSIPTGGTSPLHF.

V usage is TRBV5-1 and J usage is TRBJ1-4; D possibly corresponds to TRBD1 (6 bases). Trimming took off 0 bases at V and 4 bases at J, with 19 bases between the two ends. Germline CDR1 reads SGHRS; CDR2 reads YFSETQ. The length of the CDR3 is 18 residues. CDR3: CASSLATRSTGDNEKLFF. In DNA, the CDR3 is TGCGCCAGCAGCTTGGCCACCAGATCGACAGGAGATAATGAAAAACTGTTTTTT.

This chain uses TRBV10-3 with TRBJ2-7; D possibly corresponds to TRBD2 (5 bases). Looked up from germline, CDR1 is ENHRY and CDR2 is SYGVKD. The V gene lost 4 bases and the J gene lost 7 bases, with 14 bases spanning the gap. This CDR3 contains 13 residues. CDR3 coding DNA: TGTGCCATCAGTGCCGGACTGAATTTAGAGCAGTACTTC. It yields the protein CAISAGLNLEQYF.

CDR3 region: CASSRTPTSGIGSYNEQFF. The CDR3 bases are TGTGCCAGCAGCCGAACCCCGACTAGCGGAATCGGGTCCTACAATGAGCAGTTCTTC. V usage is TRBV6-6 and J usage is TRBJ2-1; TRBD2 agrees at 9 bases. The germline V gene encodes CDR1 MNHNY and CDR2 SVGAGI (reference sequence). Trimming cost V 6 bases and J 1 base; bases outside gene matches: 16. The CDR3 consists of 19 residues.

The chain combines TRBV5-1 with TRBJ2-2; TRBD1 matches 10 bases. V lost 4 bases and J lost 3; bases outside the gene matches: 6. Germline V gives CDR1 SGHRS, CDR2 YFSETQ. This CDR3 spans 16 amino acids. CDR3 sequence (DNA): TGCGCCAGCAGCCCAGGGGACAGGGGATACACCGGGGAGCTGTTTTTT. It yields the protein CASSPGDRGYTGELFF. Complete variable domain (other parts from reference TRBV5-1 and TRBJ2-2): KAGVTQTPRYLIKTRGQQVTLSCSPISGHRSVSWYQQTPGQGLQFLFEYFSETQRNKGNFPGRFSGRQFSNSRSEMNVSTLELGDSALYLCASSPGDRGYTGELFFGEGSRLTVL.

This chain links TRBV18 with TRBJ2-2; the D is unclear. V was shortened by 2 bases and J by 0 bases, with 7 bases between the two germline ends. The CDR3 is made up of 15 amino acids. Germline V gives CDR1 KGHSH, CDR2 LQKENI. CDR3 coding DNA: TGTGCCAGCTCACCATTGGGCTCGAACACCGGGGAGCTGTTTTTT. Translation: CASSPLGSNTGELFF.

The chain recombines TRBV7-3 with TRBJ1-2; a possible D gene is TRBD1 (5 bases). The ends were cut back, 5 bases at V and 7 bases at J, with 11 bases in the middle. CDR3 size: 12 residues. The germline V gene encodes CDR1 SGHTA and CDR2 FQGTGA. CDR3 amino acids: CASSPSGSGYTF. The CDR3 DNA sequence: TGTGCCAGCAGCCCTTCAGGGTCTGGCTACACCTTC.

The chain links TRBV6-5 to TRBJ2-7; perhaps TRBD2 as D (6 bases). Between the trimmed V and J ends, which lost 1 base and 4 bases, there was a span of 8 bases. This CDR3 comprises 13 residues. Germline V gene lookup returns CDR1 MNHEY and CDR2 SVGAGI. In DNA, the CDR3 is TGTGCCAGCAGTTACTATGCGGGATACGAGCAGTACTTC. It codes for CASSYYAGYEQYF.

The chain joins TRBV30 to TRBJ1-2; 8 nucleotides line up with TRBD1. CDR3 length: 14 residues. The V gene end was trimmed by 2 bases and the J gene end by 7 bases; junction bases not matched to a gene: 9. From germline, CDR1 is GTSNPN and CDR2 SVGIG (reference sequence). DNA for the CDR3: TGTGCCTGGAGTAGGGATCCAGGGGGCATTGGCTACACCTTC. The encoded protein is CAWSRDPGGIGYTF.

The gene calls are TRBV24-1 and TRBJ1-1; D perhaps matches TRBD1 (6 bases). V lost 3 bases and J lost 8, with 9 bases in between. This CDR3 has 12 amino acids. Germline V gene data show CDR1 as KGHDR and CDR2 as SFDVKD. The CDR3 coding sequence is TGTGCCACCAGTGATAGGACAGAAGAAGCTTTCTTT. Protein: CATSDRTEEAFF.

This clone has a count of ten or more. The chain links TRBV4-2 to TRBJ2-2; 7 bases are shared with TRBD1. After removal of 2 bases from V and 5 bases from J, the junction contained 5 bases not matched to a gene. The CDR3 is 15 amino acids. Germline V gene data show CDR1 as LGHNA and CDR2 as YNFKEQ. The CDR3 region is CASSQNRGMTGELFF. The CDR3 coding sequence is TGTGCCAGCAGCCAAAACAGGGGAATGACCGGGGAGCTGTTTTTT.

The gene calls are TRBV29-1 and TRBJ1-1; D unresolved. CDR1 and CDR2 from the germline V gene are SQVTM and ANQGSEA. The V end was cut by 5 bases, the J end by 3 bases, with 13 bases between. This CDR3 region has 13 residues. CDR3 in amino acids: CSVLIQADTEAFF. CDR3 bases: TGCAGCGTTCTCATCCAGGCAGACACTGAAGCTTTCTTT.

V is TRBV6-1 and J is TRBJ2-4; 13 bases align to TRBD2. There are 19 residues in the CDR3. V shed 1 base and J 3 bases; nucleotides not matched to a gene: 9. Per the germline V gene, CDR1 is MNHNS and CDR2 is SASEGT. The DNA for the CDR3 is TGTGCCAGCAGTGAAGAACTAGCGGGAGGGCGGGTAGGCAAAAACATTCAGTACTTC. Its translation: CASSEELAGGRVGKNIQYF.

This clone was found once. The genes are TRBV5-1 and TRBJ2-7, with TRBD2 matching 7 bases. Germline CDR1 is SGHRS and CDR2 is YFSETQ. This CDR3 has 17 amino acids. The J segment lost 0 bases and the V segment lost 1 base, leaving 10 bases of the junction unmatched. This CDR3 is CASSLYFSSGGSYEQYF. The CDR3 coding sequence is TGCGCCAGCAGCTTGTATTTTTCTAGCGGCGGCTCCTACGAGCAGTACTTC.

The chain carries TRBV24-1 and TRBJ2-1; D perhaps matches TRBD2 (5 bases). CDR3 length equals 20 residues. From germline, CDR1 is KGHDR and CDR2 SFDVKD. V was clipped by 2 bases and J by 3 bases, with 25 bases between them. The CDR3 sequence: CATSDYKVKSGPLIYNEQFF. The CDR3, as DNA: TGTGCCACCAGTGATTATAAGGTTAAAAGCGGACCGTTAATCTACAATGAGCAGTTCTTC.

The chain combines TRBV12-3 or TRBV12-4 with TRBJ2-1, with D unclear. Trimming cost V 5 bases and J 8 bases, with 10 bases left between them. The CDR3 contains 12 residues. The CDR3 loop is CASSPNRDEQFF. CDR3 DNA: TGTGCCAGCAGTCCAAATCGGGATGAGCAGTTCTTC.